What follows are 10 T cell receptor beta chains derived from one specimen sequenced in a study of T-cell memory formation after mild COVID-19. Each CDR3 protein gets one entry after TCRdb re-called the 5' RACE reads with MiXCR. In the table there are over 400,000 distinct CDR3 sequences, about 22% of which are singletons. The sequenced material came from PBMCs or a T cell subset sorted from them (not recorded which). The receptors shown here come from an adult woman who had mild COVID-19 (a few samples of this study predate the infection). Cell type and time point are not known.

This clonotype has a handful of counts. The chain is built from TRBV3-1 and TRBJ2-4, with no clear D. In germline, CDR1 is LGHDT, CDR2 YNNKEL (reference sequence). V was clipped by 6 bases and J by 0 bases, with 12 bases between them. The CDR3 runs 15 residues. CDR3 sequence: CASSPGRLAKNIQYF. CDR3 DNA: TGTGCCAGCAGTCCGGGCCGGCTAGCCAAAAACATTCAGTACTTC. Full variable domain (outside the CDR3, taken from reference TRBV3-1 and TRBJ2-4): DTAVSQTPKYLVTQMGNDKSIKCEQNLGHDTMYWYKQDSKKFLKIMFSYNNKELIINETVPNRFSPKSPDKAHLNLHINSLELGDSAVYFCASSPGRLAKNIQYFGAGTRLSVL.

The chain has TRBV14 and TRBJ1-1; D is uncertain. Germline CDR1 and CDR2: SGHDN and FVKESK. The CDR3 has 15 amino acids. Trimming cost V 3 bases and J 3 bases, with 14 bases left between them. The CDR3 nucleotides read TGTGCCAGCAGCCATCTAGGCGAGCCGTACACTGAAGCTTTCTTT. Amino acid sequence: CASSHLGEPYTEAFF.

This chain uses TRBV29-1 with TRBJ1-2, with TRBD1 as a possible D gene (5 bases). This CDR3 region has 12 residues. Deletions cut 8 bases from V and 3 bases from J, with 13 bases between. Looked up from germline, CDR1 is SQVTM and CDR2 is ANQGSEA. CDR3 residues: CSSDRGDYGYTF. In nucleotides, the CDR3 is TGCAGCTCTGATCGGGGCGACTATGGCTACACCTTC.

This rearrangement joins TRBV5-6 to TRBJ1-6, with 12 bases matching TRBD1. V lost 4 bases to trimming and J lost 3 bases; unmatched junction nucleotides: 8. The CDR3 has 18 amino acids. The germline CDR1 and CDR2 sequences are SGHDT and YYEEEE. Here the CDR3 DNA reads TGTGCCAGCAGCGCGGGACAGGGGGCGATGGGCTATAATTCACCCCTCCACTTT. Amino acid sequence: CASSAGQGAMGYNSPLHF.

This clonotype turned up a few times. The chain joins TRBV27 to TRBJ2-7; 7 bases match TRBD2. The V gene end was trimmed by 6 bases and the J gene end by 7 bases; junction bases not matched to a gene: 12. The V gene's germline CDR1 is MNHEY and CDR2 SMNVEV (reference sequence). This CDR3 contains 14 residues. CDR3: CASSQAGPVSEQYF. CDR3 nucleotide sequence: TGTGCCAGCAGCCAAGCGGGGCCTGTTTCAGAGCAGTACTTC.

This clonotype has only a few counts. The chain joins TRBV4-1 to TRBJ1-1; 7 bases are shared with TRBD1. The CDR3 covers 14 residues. V lost 2 bases and J lost 6; bases outside the gene matches: 6. The germline gives CDR1 MGHRA, CDR2 YSYEKL. The CDR3 sequence is CASSQLQGKAEAFF. In DNA, the CDR3 is TGCGCCAGCAGCCAATTACAGGGGAAGGCTGAAGCTTTCTTT.

The J gene is TRBJ1-2, the V gene TRBV5-5; TRBD1 matches at 10 bases. CDR1 SGHKS and CDR2 YYEKEE come from the germline V gene (reference sequence). V was pared by 4 bases and J by 11 bases, with 20 bases of the junction left unmatched. The CDR3 spans 17 residues. Here the CDR3 DNA reads TGTGCCAGCAGCCCTGAAGCGACAGGGGGCGCTTCCCTTTTTTACACCTTC. Protein sequence: CASSPEATGGASLFYTF.

This chain uses TRBV5-1 with TRBJ2-3, with D possibly being TRBD2 (7 bases). Deletions cut 4 bases from V and 0 bases from J, with 15 bases between. Looked up from germline, CDR1 is SGHRS and CDR2 is YFSETQ. The CDR3 loop spans 16 amino acids. The CDR3: CASSPEGGTSTDTQYF. The CDR3 coding sequence is TGCGCCAGCAGCCCGGAGGGGGGGACTAGCACAGATACGCAGTATTTT.

This clonotype was seen a handful of times. The genes are TRBV5-1 and TRBJ2-7; weak D call: TRBD2 (6 bases). V was trimmed by 5 bases and J by 2 bases, leaving 11 bases between them. This CDR3 spans 13 amino acids. CDR1 is SGHRS and CDR2 is YFSETQ in the germline V gene. CDR3 in DNA: TGCGCCAGCAGAACTAGCAGTACCTACGAGCAGTACTTC. The encoded protein is CASRTSSTYEQYF.

The chain has TRBV7-2 and TRBJ1-5, with D unclear. Trimming stripped 2 bases from V and 4 bases from J, with 6 bases between. The CDR3 covers 13 residues. Germline V gene lookup returns CDR1 SGHTA and CDR2 FQGNSA. The DNA of the CDR3 is TGTGCCAGCAGCTTACTCCTGAATCAGCCCCAGCATTTT. This translates into CASSLLLNQPQHF.